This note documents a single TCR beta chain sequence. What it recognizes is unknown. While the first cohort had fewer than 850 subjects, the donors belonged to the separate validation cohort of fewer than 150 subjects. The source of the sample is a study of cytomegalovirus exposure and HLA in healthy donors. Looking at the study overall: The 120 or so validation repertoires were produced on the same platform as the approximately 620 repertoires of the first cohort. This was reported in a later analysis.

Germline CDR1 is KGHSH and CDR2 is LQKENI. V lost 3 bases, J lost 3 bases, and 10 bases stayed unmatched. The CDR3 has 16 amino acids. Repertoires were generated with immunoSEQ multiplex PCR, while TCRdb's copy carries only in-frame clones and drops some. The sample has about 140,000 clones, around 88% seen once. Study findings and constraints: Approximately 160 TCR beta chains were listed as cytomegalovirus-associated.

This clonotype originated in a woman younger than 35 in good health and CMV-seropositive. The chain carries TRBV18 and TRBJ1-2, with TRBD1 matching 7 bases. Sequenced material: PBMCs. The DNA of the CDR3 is TGTGCCAGCTCACCGCGACAGGGCAGTATCGACTATGGCTACACCTTC. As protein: CASSPRQGSIDYGYTF.